The rows below give T cell receptor beta chains drawn from one sample of a study of blood T cell repertoires in COVID-19. Profiled with immunoSEQ multiplex PCR; TCRdb holds only in-frame clones, not every one. The sample has 150,000 to 200,000 clones, 88% seen once. Sequencing used peripheral blood. These receptors all come from a human donor in a cohort sampled during active COVID-19. CDR3s include the opening cysteine and the closing phenylalanine or tryptophan. D genes are given only for firm matches. Size tells how often a clone was seen (once, few, many) or the class of an expanded clone, and some rows leave it out.

size	D	J	V	DNA	CDR3
.	.	TRBJ2-5	TRBV2	TGTGCCAGCAGTGGAGGGATCACTAAGTTGGAGACCCAGTACTTC	CASSGGITKLETQYF
.	.	TRBJ1-5	TRBV3-1/TRBV3-2	TGTGCCAGCAGCCAAGATCGCGAGCCTTTT	CASSQDREPF
.	TRBD1	TRBJ1-6	TRBV7-2	TGTGCCAGCAGCCGCGGACAGGTCTATAATTCACCCCTCCACTTT	CASSRGQVYNSPLHF
once	.	TRBJ1-3	TRBV11-3	TGTGCCAGCAGCTTTAGCAGATCTGGAAACACCATATATTTT	CASSFSRSGNTIYF
once	.	TRBJ2-2	TRBV24-1	TGTGCCACCAGTGAAACAGGGCTTGGGGAGCTGTTTTTT	CATSETGLGELFF
.	.	TRBJ2-1	TRBV11-2	TGTGCCAGCAGCCCGTCGGGCAATGAGCAGTTCTTC	CASSPSGNEQFF
.	TRBD1	TRBJ2-3	TRBV5-1	TGCGCCAGCAGCCGGACAGGCCCTAGCACAGATACGCAGTATTTT	CASSRTGPSTDTQYF
.	.	TRBJ1-1	TRBV2	TGTGCCAGCAGTGAGGAGACAGGACGGACTGAAGCTTTCTTT	CASSEETGRTEAFF
.	TRBD1	TRBJ1-6	TRBV7-2	TGTGCCAGCAGCCCTAGGACAGGGAATTCACCCCTCCACTTT	CASSPRTGNSPLHF
.	.	TRBJ2-7	TRBV11-2	TGTGCCAGCAGCTCTCCTTTGGGCAGCTCCTACGAGCAGTACTTC	CASSSPLGSSYEQYF
.	.	TRBJ2-1	TRBV20-1	TGCAGTGCTCCCAATGTTGAGCAGTTCTTC	CSAPNVEQFF
.	.	TRBJ1-2	TRBV6-1	TGTGCCAGCAGTGAATACGTTAGGGGTCAGGATGGCTACACCTTC	CASSEYVRGQDGYTF
.	.	TRBJ2-1	TRBV14	TGTGCCAGCAGCCCCACCCCAGCGGCTTACAATGAGCAGTTCTTC	CASSPTPAAYNEQFF
.	.	TRBJ1-2	TRBV6-6	TGTGCCAGCAGTTACGAGAGGATCTATGGCTACACCTTC	CASSYERIYGYTF
.	TRBD1	TRBJ1-1	TRBV6-5	TGTGCCAGCAGTTACCGGGACAGGCTGATAACTTTCTTT	CASSYRDRLITFF
.	TRBD2	TRBJ2-1	TRBV18	TGTGCCAGCTCACCCGAAGCGGGGAGAAATGAGCAGTTCTTC	CASSPEAGRNEQFF
.	.	TRBJ2-1	TRBV27	TGTGCCAGCAGTTTATACGGGGGAGATTACAATGAGCAGTTCTTC	CASSLYGGDYNEQFF
.	.	TRBJ2-3	TRBV15	TGTGCCACCAGCAGCCTGCTAGGTAGCACAGATACGCAGTATTTT	CATSSLLGSTDTQYF
once	TRBD2	TRBJ2-7	TRBV7-9	TGTGCCAGCAGCTTAGATTGGCGGGGAGGGGCGGGTGAGCAGTACTTC	CASSLDWRGGAGEQYF
.	.	TRBJ2-1	TRBV2	TGTGCCAGCAGTGAAGGCCGTGGGGCGAATGAGCAGTTCTTC	CASSEGRGANEQFF
few	.	TRBJ1-1	TRBV30	TGTGCCTGGAGGCTGGGCCCAAACACTGAAGCTTTCTTT	CAWRLGPNTEAFF
.	TRBD1	TRBJ2-7	TRBV7-2	TGTGCCAGCAGCGACGCCGGGACAGGCTACGAGCAGTACTTC	CASSDAGTGYEQYF
.	.	TRBJ2-7	TRBV6-5	TGTGCCAGCAGGACGGACAGAGCCTACGAGCAGTACTTC	CASRTDRAYEQYF
.	TRBD2	TRBJ2-3	TRBV10-2	TGCGCCAGCAGTGAGTTCCTCGGGGTAGCGGGAGTGAGGCAGCTAGGCACAGATACGCAGTATTTT	CASSEFLGVAGVRQLGTDTQYF
.	TRBD2	TRBJ2-5	TRBV27	TGTGCCAGCAGTTTAAGTATGCTAGCGGGAGGCGCTGTGGAGACCCAGTACTTC	CASSLSMLAGGAVETQYF
.	TRBD1	TRBJ2-4	TRBV5-4	TGTGCCAGCAGCCCGGAACAGGGGGTCCAAAACATTCAGTACTTC	CASSPEQGVQNIQYF
.	.	TRBJ2-7	TRBV11-2	TGTGCCAGCAGCTTCAAACAGGCCTACGAGCAGTACTTC	CASSFKQAYEQYF
.	.	TRBJ2-3	TRBV5-1	TGCGCCAGCAGCTTGATGGGTCGGGGGTCATCAGATACGCAGTATTTT	CASSLMGRGSSDTQYF
.	TRBD2	TRBJ2-5	TRBV30	TGTGCCTGGAGGGGTTTGACTAGCGGGGGACAAAGGGACCAGTACTTC	CAWRGLTSGGQRDQYF
.	.	TRBJ1-5	TRBV20-1	TGCAGTGCTAGTTGGAGGGGAGGGCAGCCCCAGCATTTT	CSASWRGGQPQHF
.	.	TRBJ2-1	TRBV24-1	TGTGCCACCAGTGGATTTAGCGGCGTGGTCTTACACAATGAGCAGTTCTTC	CATSGFSGVVLHNEQFF
.	.	TRBJ1-5	TRBV3-1/TRBV3-2	TGTGCCAGCAGCCAAGGGGGGGCCCAGCATTTT	CASSQGGAQHF
.	.	TRBJ1-5	TRBV12-5	TGTGCTAGTGGAGCTGGGGCCAATCAGCCCCAGCATTTT	CASGAGANQPQHF
.	TRBD1	TRBJ2-7	TRBV28	TGTGCCAGCTTCAGCAGGGACAGGGTCTACGAGCAGTACTTC	CASFSRDRVYEQYF
once	TRBD1	TRBJ1-3	TRBV7-8	TGTGCCAGCAGCTTGAGACAGGGCGGAAACACCATATATTTT	CASSLRQGGNTIYF
.	TRBD1	TRBJ2-7	TRBV5-1	TGCGCCAGCAGCCCGGGACAGGGGGAGTCCTACGAGCAGTACTTC	CASSPGQGESYEQYF
.	.	TRBJ2-3	TRBV27	TGTGCCAGCAGTCCCAGTCCAGGATTAGACACAGATACGCAGTATTTT	CASSPSPGLDTDTQYF
.	TRBD2	TRBJ2-7	TRBV28	TGTGCCAGCAGTTTACCTAGCGGGGCCTACGAGCAGTACTTC	CASSLPSGAYEQYF
.	TRBD2	TRBJ2-5	TRBV10-3	TGTGCCATCAGTGATGGGCTAGCGGGAGCCGAGACCCAGTACTTC	CAISDGLAGAETQYF
.	TRBD2	TRBJ2-1	TRBV6-5	TGTGCCAGCAGTTTACTAGCGGCCAATGAGCAGTTCTTC	CASSLLAANEQFF
.	.	TRBJ1-3	TRBV18	TGTGCCAGCTCCCCTGACAGTGCTGGAAACACCATATATTTT	CASSPDSAGNTIYF
.	TRBD1	TRBJ2-5	TRBV9	TGTGCCAGCAGCGCCAGAACAGGGGGCGTACGGGAGACCCAGTACTTC	CASSARTGGVRETQYF
.	.	TRBJ1-2	TRBV6-5	TGTGCCAGCAGTCCCGGGACAACCTATGGCTACACCTTC	CASSPGTTYGYTF
.	.	TRBJ2-1	TRBV4-3	TGCGCCAGCAGCCAAGAAACTAGAAGAACGAATGAGCAGTTCTTC	CASSQETRRTNEQFF
.	.	TRBJ1-1	TRBV5-6	TGTGCCAGCAGATTCGGTTCCGAAGCTTTCTTT	CASRFGSEAFF
.	.	TRBJ2-1	TRBV6-5	TGTGCCAGCACCCAGCCAGGGAACAATGAGCAGTTCTTC	CASTQPGNNEQFF
.	.	TRBJ2-5	TRBV5-4	TGTGCCAGCAGCTTGGGAGGGGGATCGTACCAAGAGACCCAGTACTTC	CASSLGGGSYQETQYF
.	TRBD2	TRBJ2-7	TRBV28	TGTGCCAGCACTGTAGTGGTAGCCGGGGGGTACGAGCAGTACTTC	CASTVVVAGGYEQYF
.	TRBD1	TRBJ1-1	TRBV30	TGTGCCTGTACAGGACAGGGTCTGAACACTGAAGCTTTCTTT	CACTGQGLNTEAFF
.	TRBD2	TRBJ2-1	TRBV27	TGTGCCAGCAGCCGCGATCTAGCGGGAGCCTACAATGAGCAGTTCTTC	CASSRDLAGAYNEQFF
.	TRBD2	TRBJ2-3	TRBV5-8	TGTGCCAGCAGCTTGGAAACTAGCGGGAGTACGCAGTATTTT	CASSLETSGSTQYF
few	TRBD2	TRBJ2-2	TRBV2	TGTGCCAGCAGGCCCTCTAGCGGGGGGTCCGGGGAGCTGTTTTTT	CASRPSSGGSGELFF